The clone carrying this T cell receptor beta chain qualifies as medium-sized. The sample is drawn from a study of cytomegalovirus exposure and HLA in healthy donors. The PCR had 60 Vbeta and 13 Jbeta primers. Original handling: Later analysis identified tens of millions of unique TCR beta chains, 9 million to 13 million shared. The table came from immunoSEQ multiplex PCR; TCRdb's copy has only in-frame clones and leaves some out. The DNA gave D and trimming, while V, J and clone size come from that table. The table records approximately 88,000 clones, less than 80% of them present only once. V was trimmed by 4 bases and J by 3 bases, leaving 18 bases between them. This CDR3 region has 15 residues. The germline V gene encodes CDR1 GTSNPN and CDR2 SVGIG (reference sequence).

This sequence was found in a male donor in good health and CMV-seronegative. The specimen sequenced was PBMCs. This chain joins TRBV30 and TRBJ1-1; D remains unclear. DNA for the CDR3: TGTGCCTGGACCGCTTCGGATAGGAGGGACACTGAAGCTTTCTTT. Amino acids: CAWTASDRRDTEAFF.